This T cell receptor (beta chain) stems from a study of T cells in Graves' hyperthyroidism and ophthalmopathy (dated by TCRdb to about 2019). Regarding the study in general: Peripheral blood samples were taken at the time of initial diagnosis, prior to any treatment. To identify TCR V-J signatures that set the groups apart, the researchers used a discovery cohort of about a hundred patients, made up of under 50 with Graves' ophthalmopathy and some 55 with stable Graves' hyperthyroidism. TCR Vbeta CDR3 sequencing of some 140 peripheral blood samples (43 ophthalmopathy, 70 to 85 hyperthyroidism and approximately 17 progressor patients) is reported in the paper. In addition, the study compared T-cell repertoires in thyroid tissue and in blood from roughly six Graves' hyperthyroidism patients. Once sampling was done, hyperthyroidism patients were given methimazole at a starting dose of 30 mg daily, whereas ophthalmopathy patients were given high-dose intravenous methylprednisolone. For training and testing, the 100 or so patients in the discovery cohort were randomly divided in a 7:3 ratio. Prospective prediction of ophthalmopathy was tested in an independent validation cohort consisting of some 19 hyperthyroidism patients and some 16 patients who later progressed to ophthalmopathy.

The TCR beta CDR3 regions were amplified from the RNA transcripts. The TCR CDR3 was subjected to a first round of RT-PCR using the HTBI primer set and the Qiagen OneStep RT-PCR kit. Libraries were constructed in a second round of multiplex PCR, after which size selection and purification were carried out. Sequencing of the libraries was done on an Illumina HiSeq2000 using paired-end 100 bp reads. In the original analysis: Raw data were processed with SOAPnuke, discarding reads with adapters, uncalled bases, mean Phred below 15, or no exact constant-primer or identifier match. COPE v1.2.5 was used to merge high-quality paired reads, and clonotypes were defined as unique nucleotide sequences. Clonotypes were aligned to IMGT TRBV, TRBD and TRBJ reference segments using MiTCR v1.1. The analysis was restricted to V-J combinations with a frequency above 0.0001, which together covered around 99% of the repertoires. The TCS score was defined as F50 (clonal expansion) divided by E x V (chaos), with BLOSUM62-based TCRdist calculated between CDR3 peptides within each V-J. Welch's t-statistics and random forest reduced several hundred V-J features to around 14, which were used in a naive Bayes classifier (R e1071). The public reads were run again by TCRdb, first through fastp at Q25 and then through MiXCR, and only productive beta chains were kept. Rows matching on CDR3 protein sequence are summarized as one entry with the most common DNA and genes. The V and J calls here are based on TCRdb, not the publication. This sample gives hundreds of thousands of distinct CDR3 sequences in total; less than 20% of them show up just once. The ten largest make up roughly 50% of the sample.

Overall study outcomes, separate from this receptor: Sample size was not statistically predetermined, and blinding of investigators to group allocation was not performed. Ophthalmopathy was separated from stable hyperthyroidism by a 13 V-J signature model, with roughly 88% sensitivity and 81% to 82% specificity obtained in cross-validation and 80%/75% obtained in testing. Most expanded thyroid clonotypes (frequency above 0.001) were also detected in blood, suggesting blood repertoires may reflect thyroid immune responses. In validation, progression to ophthalmopathy was predicted by the model with more than 65% sensitivity and 72% to 85% specificity, a median of around 5.9 months before onset.

Ophthalmopathy patients had moderately to severely active disease, Clinical Activity Score of at least 3, NOSPECS grade of at least 4, and duration under 3 months. The study excluded patients with uncontrolled infections, other autoimmune diseases, pregnancy or lactation. Diagnoses were based on clinical symptoms, serum thyroxine and TRAb, thyroid ultrasound and orbital computed tomography. PBMCs were isolated from 10 ml of fresh peripheral blood by Ficoll-Paque density gradient centrifugation. Trizol reagent was used to extract total RNA, and RNA quality was then checked on an Agilent 2100 Bioanalyzer. There are 21 amino acids in the CDR3, from cysteine to phenylalanine inclusive. Only the CDR3 portion is preserved as DNA: 63 bases, with reading frame beginning at the first base. Here V drops 9 bases and J drops 5 bases, and the junction holds 25 bases not matched to any gene. As concerns this clonotype: The antigen this receptor binds is unknown. Just one base apart from a much larger clone, this may be a read error.

This receptor was obtained from a man between 40 and 49 years old with Graves' ophthalmopathy. The V gene is TRBV12-3 or TRBV12-4 and the J gene is TRBJ2-2; a stretch of 12 junction bases matches TRBD2. The sequenced sample consisted of blood. The DNA is TGTGCCAGGAGTCTCTCCAAGGGACAGGCGACTAGCGGGGGTGTAACCGGGGAGCTGTTTTTT. Its translation reads: CARSLSKGQATSGGVTGELFF.